This T cell receptor beta chain was sequenced for a study of T cell clusters in autoimmune cytopenias. Per germline, CDR1 MNHEY and CDR2 SMNVEV (reference sequence). This CDR3 has 15 residues. This clonotype shows up as medium-sized by frequency. TRB amplification used 250 ng of peripheral blood genomic DNA. TRB was amplified by touch-down multiplex PCR, primer pools A and B combined. Each CDR3 protein gets one entry in TCRdb, which reprocessed the multiplex PCR reads and gives no DNA. The data show 3,000 to 5,000 distinct CDR3 sequences, and the top ten clones hold about a third. These data were also filed under a second study, of T cell repertoires in aging, cancer and after chemotherapy.

This chain links TRBV27 with TRBJ2-1. Sequences were obtained from peripheral blood. The origin of this receptor is a human donor in good health. The CDR3 reads CASSESTSSYNEQFF.